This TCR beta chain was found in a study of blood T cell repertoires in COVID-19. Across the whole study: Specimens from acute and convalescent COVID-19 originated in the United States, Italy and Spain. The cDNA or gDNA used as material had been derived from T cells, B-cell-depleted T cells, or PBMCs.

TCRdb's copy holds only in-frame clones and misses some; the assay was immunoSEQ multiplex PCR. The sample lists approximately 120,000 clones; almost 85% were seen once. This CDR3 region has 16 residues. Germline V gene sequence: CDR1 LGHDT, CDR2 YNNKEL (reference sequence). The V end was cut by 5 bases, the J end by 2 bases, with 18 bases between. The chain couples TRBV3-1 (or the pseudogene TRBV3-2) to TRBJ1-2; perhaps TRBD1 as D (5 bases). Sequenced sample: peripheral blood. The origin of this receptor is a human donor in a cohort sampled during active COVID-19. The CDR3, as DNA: TGTGCCAGCAGCGGCCCGGGACTGTACGAAAACTATGGCTACACCTTC. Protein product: CASSGPGLYENYGYTF.